What follows is one T cell receptor beta chain and its context. This specimen comes from a study of blood T cell repertoires in COVID-19. TCRdb's table, derived via immunoSEQ multiplex PCR, lists solely in-frame clones and lacks some. Among some 150,000 clones listed, about 90% were seen once. This CDR3 is built from 15 residues. The V segment lost 3 bases and the J segment 2 bases; nucleotides outside the gene matches: 2. Germline CDR1 is SGHNT and CDR2 is YYREEE (reference sequence). What was sequenced was peripheral blood. This clonotype was obtained from a man between 50 and 59 years old with active COVID-19. The chain carries TRBV5-4 and TRBJ2-6; 7 nucleotides agree with TRBD1. The CDR3 bases are TGTGCCAGCAGCTCGACAGGGACTGGGGCCAACGTCCTGACTTTC. It is translated as CASSSTGTGANVLTF.